A single sample gave rise to the 3 T cell receptor beta chains below, sequenced in a study of STAT5B mutations in CD4+ large granular lymphocyte leukemia. Method: immunoSEQ multiplex PCR; TCRdb's copy keeps in-frame clones and lacks some. The sample lists 30,000 to 40,000 clones, around 90% occurring once. The specimen sequenced was CD4+ T cells from blood buffy coats. These receptors were collected from a human donor in good health.

V is TRBV5-1 and J is TRBJ2-7; 13 nucleotides match TRBD2. Germline assignment: CDR1 SGHRS and CDR2 YFSETQ. V was pared by 0 bases and J by 5 bases, with 5 bases of the junction left unmatched. The CDR3 runs 16 residues. CDR3 residues: CASSLGLAGGIDEQYF. The CDR3 coding sequence is TGCGCCAGCAGCTTGGGACTAGCGGGAGGAATTGACGAGCAGTACTTC.

This chain uses TRBV27 with TRBJ1-2, with TRBD1 matching 7 bases. CDR1 is MNHEY and CDR2 is SMNVEV in the germline V gene (reference sequence). The CDR3 totals 13 residues. V lost 7 bases, J lost 8 bases, and 10 bases stayed unmatched. CDR3 sequence: CASTRQGIIGYTF. The CDR3 coding sequence is TGTGCCAGCACCAGACAGGGTATCATCGGCTACACCTTC.

The rearrangement joins TRBV28 to TRBJ1-2, with TRBD1 matching 7 bases. With 4 bases clipped from V and 5 bases from J, the junction kept 7 bases outside the gene matches. This CDR3 spans 14 amino acids. Germline CDR1 is MDHEN and CDR2 is SYDVKM. The CDR3 spells CASSSQPTGYGYTF. CDR3 coding DNA: TGTGCCAGCAGTTCCCAACCGACAGGGTATGGCTACACCTTC.